This T cell receptor (beta chain) was recorded in a study of Graves' ophthalmopathy and Graves' hyperthyroidism. The study, taken as a whole, reports: The 13-signature model separated ophthalmopathy from stable hyperthyroidism at approximately 91% sensitivity and roughly 80% specificity.

Amplification targeted the TCR beta CDR3 regions, with RNA transcripts as the source material. HTBI primers were used in a first-round RT-PCR, which preceded a second-round multiplex PCR. TCRdb re-analysed the multiplex PCR reads in MiXCR, keeping a single row per CDR3 protein. The sample lists a few hundred thousand distinct CDR3 sequences, approximately 15% seen once, with about 7% in the top ten. The study recruited hyperthyroidism patients aged 18 to 65 who were newly diagnosed, under 2 months' duration. A diagnosis was made from clinical symptoms together with serum thyroxine, TRAb, thyroid ultrasound and orbital computed tomography. This CDR3 is built from 17 residues. CDR1 is ENHRY, CDR2 SYGVKD, per germline. V lost 6 bases, J lost 1 base, and 7 bases stayed unmatched. This clonotype was recorded at least ten times. The target antigen is unknown.

The TCR sequence derives from a woman between 18 and 29 years old with stable Graves' hyperthyroidism. Sequenced sample: peripheral blood. This sequence joins TRBV10-3 and TRBJ1-5; 12 bases fit TRBD1. For the CDR3, the DNA is TGTGCCATCAGCCCGGGACAGGGGGCGTTAAGCAATCAGCCCCAGCATTTT. Its translation: CAISPGQGALSNQPQHF.